One T cell receptor beta chain is described in this entry. The sample comes from a study of early T cells in non-severe SARS-CoV-2 infection. TCRdb re-derived calls from the 5' RACE reads in MiXCR, one entry per CDR3 protein. Of some 67,000 distinct CDR3 sequences listed, roughly 13% are singletons. Germline values: CDR1 MNHNY, CDR2 SVGAGI (reference sequence). The CDR3 is made up of 14 amino acids. V was trimmed by 0 bases and J by 4 bases, leaving 9 bases between them. Sequencing was carried out using whole blood. V and J are TRBV6-6 and TRBJ1-2; the D is unclear. The receptor comes from an adult who was a healthcare worker with PCR-confirmed SARS-CoV-2 infection or an uninfected control (not recorded which). The CDR3 DNA reads as TGTGCCAGCAGTTACTCGAGCCAGCCCTATGGCTACACCTTC. It is translated as CASSYSSQPYGYTF.